One T cell receptor beta chain is described in this entry. This entry belongs to a study of control samples from healthy donors and cancer patients. Method: immunoSEQ multiplex PCR; TCRdb's copy keeps in-frame clones and lacks some. The table has about 61,000 clones, nearly 90% seen once. The V end was cut by 3 bases, the J end by 3 bases, with 6 bases between. The germline gives CDR1 SGHTA, CDR2 FQGNSA. The CDR3 loop spans 13 amino acids. The material sequenced was PBMCs. The TCR originated in a man aged 55 to 70 with colorectal cancer. The V call is TRBV7-2, the J call TRBJ1-5, with a weak D call TRBD1 (5 bases). CDR3 DNA: TGTGCCAGCAGCTTTGGGACCAATCAGCCCCAGCATTTT. Encoded protein: CASSFGTNQPQHF.